What follows is one T cell receptor (beta chain) and its context. A much larger clone sits a single nucleotide away, making a read error possible. Each CDR3 protein gets one entry after TCRdb re-called the RACE reads with MiXCR. The sample yields approximately 80,000 distinct CDR3 sequences, around 15% seen once. The sample is drawn from a study of human T cells and chemical hapten exposure. Noted time point: pre-sensitization, week 0. The treatment here: therapeutic diphenylcyclopropenone sensitization with weekly scalp DPC. Germline V gene sequence: CDR1 MDHEN, CDR2 SYDVKM. This CDR3 contains 15 residues.

This sequence originates from a woman aged 50 to 60 with alopecia areata. Some clones in this sample may be carry-over from other donors' samples. The rearrangement links TRBV28 to TRBJ1-6, with 7 nucleotides matching TRBD1. Source: whole blood, taken in connection with sensitization to the hapten diphenylcyclopropenone (DPC). This CDR3 is CASSRDREVNSPLPF. The CDR3 DNA follows: TGTGCCAGCAGCCGAGACAGGGAAGTTAACTCACCCCTCCCCTTT.